This T cell receptor (beta chain) came from a study of blood T cell repertoires in COVID-19. Study overall: The study drew acute and convalescent COVID-19 samples from the United States, Italy and Spain. The analysed material was cDNA or gDNA that came from T cells, B-cell-depleted T cells, or PBMCs.

TCRdb's table, derived via immunoSEQ multiplex PCR, lists solely in-frame clones and lacks some. The sample has about 270,000 clones, 80% to 90% seen once; the top ten hold roughly 5%. V was clipped by 8 bases and J by 6 bases, with 16 bases between them. Germline V lookup: CDR1 KGHDR, CDR2 SFDVKD. The CDR3 totals 14 residues. Input material: peripheral blood. The chain recombines TRBV24-1 with TRBJ1-5; a weak D match, TRBD1 (6 bases). The receptor was isolated from a man older than 75 with acute or convalescent COVID-19. CDR3 in amino acids: CATITGRSGQPQHF. CDR3 bases: TGTGCCACCATCACAGGGCGATCCGGTCAGCCCCAGCATTTT.